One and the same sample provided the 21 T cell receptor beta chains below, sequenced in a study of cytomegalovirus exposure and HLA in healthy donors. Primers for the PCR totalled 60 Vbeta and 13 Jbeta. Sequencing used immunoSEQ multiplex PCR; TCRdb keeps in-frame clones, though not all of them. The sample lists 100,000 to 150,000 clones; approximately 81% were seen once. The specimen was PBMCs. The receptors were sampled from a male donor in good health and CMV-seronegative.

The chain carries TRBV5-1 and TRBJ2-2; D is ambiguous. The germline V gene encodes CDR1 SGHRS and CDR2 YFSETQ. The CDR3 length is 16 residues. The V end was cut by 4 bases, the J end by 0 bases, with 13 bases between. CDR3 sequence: CASSRRERPNTGELFF. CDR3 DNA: TGCGCCAGCAGCCGTCGCGAGCGACCGAACACCGGGGAGCTGTTTTTT.

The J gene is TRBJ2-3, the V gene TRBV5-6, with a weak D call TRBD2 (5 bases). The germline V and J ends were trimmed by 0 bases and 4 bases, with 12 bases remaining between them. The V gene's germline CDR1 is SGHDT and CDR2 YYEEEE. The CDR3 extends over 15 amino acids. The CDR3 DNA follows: TGTGCCAGCAGCTTGGAGAAACTAGTCCCAGATACGCAGTATTTT. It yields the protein CASSLEKLVPDTQYF.

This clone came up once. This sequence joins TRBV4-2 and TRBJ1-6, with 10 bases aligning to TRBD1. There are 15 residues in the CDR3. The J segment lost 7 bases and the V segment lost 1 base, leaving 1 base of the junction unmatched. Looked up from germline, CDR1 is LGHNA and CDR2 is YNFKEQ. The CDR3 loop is CASSQADRGNSPLHF. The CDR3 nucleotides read TGTGCCAGCAGCCAAGCGGACAGGGGGAATTCACCCCTCCACTTT.

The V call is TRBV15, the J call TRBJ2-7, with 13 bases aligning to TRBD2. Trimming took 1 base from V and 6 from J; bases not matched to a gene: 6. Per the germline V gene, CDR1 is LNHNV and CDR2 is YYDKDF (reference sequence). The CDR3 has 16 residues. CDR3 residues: CATSRGPGLAGTEQYF. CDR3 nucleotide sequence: TGTGCCACCAGCAGAGGTCCGGGACTAGCGGGAACCGAGCAGTACTTC. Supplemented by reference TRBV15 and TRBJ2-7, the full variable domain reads DAMVIQNPRYQVTQFGKPVTLSCSQTLNHNVMYWYQQKSSQAPKLLFHYYDKDFNNEADTPDNFQSRRPNTSFCFLDIRSPGLGDTAMYLCATSRGPGLAGTEQYFGPGTRLTVT.

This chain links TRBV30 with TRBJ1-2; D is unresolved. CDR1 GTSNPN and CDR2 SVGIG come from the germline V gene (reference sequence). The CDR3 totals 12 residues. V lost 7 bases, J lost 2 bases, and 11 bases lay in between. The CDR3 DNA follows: TGTGCCTACGCAGATTCAAACTATGGCTACACCTTC. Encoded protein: CAYADSNYGYTF.

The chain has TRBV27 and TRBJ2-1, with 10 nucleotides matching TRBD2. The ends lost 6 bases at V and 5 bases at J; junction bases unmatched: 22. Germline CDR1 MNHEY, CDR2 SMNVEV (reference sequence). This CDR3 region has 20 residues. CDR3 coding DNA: TGTGCCAGCAGCCAAAAAGGAGTAGCGGGGGGCCGGGGGGAGAACAATGAGCAGTTCTTC. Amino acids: CASSQKGVAGGRGENNEQFF.

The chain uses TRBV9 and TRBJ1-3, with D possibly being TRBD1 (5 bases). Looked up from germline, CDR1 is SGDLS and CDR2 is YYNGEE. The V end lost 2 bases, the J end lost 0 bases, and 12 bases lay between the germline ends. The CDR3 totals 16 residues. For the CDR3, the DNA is TGTGCCAGCAGCGTCGAGGACATTAGCTCTGGAAACACCATATATTTT. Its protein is CASSVEDISSGNTIYF.

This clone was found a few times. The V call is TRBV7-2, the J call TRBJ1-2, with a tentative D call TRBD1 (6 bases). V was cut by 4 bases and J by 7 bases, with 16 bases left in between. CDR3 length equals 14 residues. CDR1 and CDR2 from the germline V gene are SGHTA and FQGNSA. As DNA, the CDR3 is TGTGCCAGCAGCTCCGGAGGGGGGGGCGGTGGCTACACCTTC. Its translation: CASSSGGGGGGYTF.

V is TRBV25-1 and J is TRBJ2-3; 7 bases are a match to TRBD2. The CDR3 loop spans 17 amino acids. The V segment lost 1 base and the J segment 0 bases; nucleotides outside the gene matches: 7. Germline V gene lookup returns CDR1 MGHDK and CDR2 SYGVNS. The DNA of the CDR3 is TGTGCCAGCAGTGAATTCCCGGGACTACAGAGCACAGATACGCAGTATTTT. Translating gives CASSEFPGLQSTDTQYF.

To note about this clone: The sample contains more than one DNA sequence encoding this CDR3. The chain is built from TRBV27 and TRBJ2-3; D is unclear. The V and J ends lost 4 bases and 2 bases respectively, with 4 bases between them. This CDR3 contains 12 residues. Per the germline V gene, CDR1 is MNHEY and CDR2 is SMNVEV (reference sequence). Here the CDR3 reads CASSSFTDTQYF. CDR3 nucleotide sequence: TGTGCCAGCAGTTCCTTCACAGATACGCAGTATTTT.

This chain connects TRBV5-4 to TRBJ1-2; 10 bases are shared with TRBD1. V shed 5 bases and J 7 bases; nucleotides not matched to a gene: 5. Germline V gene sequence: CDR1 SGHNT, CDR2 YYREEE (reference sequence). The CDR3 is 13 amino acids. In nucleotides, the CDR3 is TGTGCCAGCAGGCGACAGGGGGCTGGTGGCTACACCTTC. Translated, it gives CASRRQGAGGYTF.

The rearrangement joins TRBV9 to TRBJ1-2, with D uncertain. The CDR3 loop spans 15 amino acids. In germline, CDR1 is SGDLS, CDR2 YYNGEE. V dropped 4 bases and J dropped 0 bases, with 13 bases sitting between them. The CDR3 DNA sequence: TGTGCCAGCAGCCCTCAAACAACCTCTAACTATGGCTACACCTTC. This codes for CASSPQTTSNYGYTF.

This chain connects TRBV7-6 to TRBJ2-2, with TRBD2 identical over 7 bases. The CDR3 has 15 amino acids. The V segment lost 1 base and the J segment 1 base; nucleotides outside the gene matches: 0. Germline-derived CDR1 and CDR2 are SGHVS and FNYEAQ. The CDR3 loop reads CASSLGGGNTGELFF. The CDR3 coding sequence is TGTGCCAGCAGCTTAGGCGGGGGGAACACCGGGGAGCTGTTTTTT.

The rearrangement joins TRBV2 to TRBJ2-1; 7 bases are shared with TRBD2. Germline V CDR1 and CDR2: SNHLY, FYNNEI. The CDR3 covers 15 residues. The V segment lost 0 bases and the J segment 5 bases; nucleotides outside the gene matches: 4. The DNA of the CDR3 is TGTGCCAGCAGTGAAGCGGGAGGGCCCGACAATGAGCAGTTCTTC. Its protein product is CASSEAGGPDNEQFF.

CDR3 amino acids: CASSIDPGTGGRANEKLFF. The CDR3 DNA is TGTGCCAGTAGTATAGATCCCGGGACAGGGGGCAGGGCTAATGAAAAACTGTTTTTT. The chain combines TRBV19 with TRBJ1-4, with TRBD1 matching over 12 bases. J lost 3 bases, V lost 0 bases, and 8 bases had no gene match. The CDR3 spans 19 residues. The germline V gene has CDR1 LNHDA and CDR2 SQIVND (reference sequence). Complete variable domain (other parts from reference TRBV19 and TRBJ1-4): DGGITQSPKYLFRKEGQNVTLSCEQNLNHDAMYWYRQDPGQGLRLIYYSQIVNDFQKGDIAEGYSVSREKKESFPLTVTSAQKNPTAFYLCASSIDPGTGGRANEKLFFGSGTQLSVL.

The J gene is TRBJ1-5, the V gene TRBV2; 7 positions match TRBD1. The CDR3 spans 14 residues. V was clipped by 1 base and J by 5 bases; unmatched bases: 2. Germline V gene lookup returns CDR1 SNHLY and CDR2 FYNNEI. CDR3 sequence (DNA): TGTGCCAGCAGTGAAGGGGACAGCGATCAGCCCCAGCATTTT. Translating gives CASSEGDSDQPQHF. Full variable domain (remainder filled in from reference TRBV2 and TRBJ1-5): EPEVTQTPSHQVTQMGQEVILRCVPISNHLYFYWYRQILGQKVEFLVSFYNNEISEKSEIFDDQFSVERPDGSNFTLKIRSTKLEDSAMYFCASSEGDSDQPQHFGDGTRLSIL.

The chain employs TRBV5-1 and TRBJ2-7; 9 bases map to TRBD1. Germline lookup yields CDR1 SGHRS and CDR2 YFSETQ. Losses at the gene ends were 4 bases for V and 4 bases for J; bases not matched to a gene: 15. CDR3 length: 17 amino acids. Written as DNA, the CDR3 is TGCGCCAGCAGCCCCCGACCTCTACAGGGGGCGCGGTACGAGCAGTACTTC. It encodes CASSPRPLQGARYEQYF.

The CDR3 region is CASSLLTGGRTDTQYF. The CDR3 coding sequence is TGTGCCAGCAGCTTATTGACGGGGGGACGGACAGATACGCAGTATTTT. This chain joins TRBV7-3 and TRBJ2-3, with 7 positions matching TRBD2. V shed 2 bases, J shed 3 bases, and the junction held 8 bases outside the gene matches. This CDR3 region has 16 residues. The germline CDR1 and CDR2 sequences are SGHTA and FQGTGA.

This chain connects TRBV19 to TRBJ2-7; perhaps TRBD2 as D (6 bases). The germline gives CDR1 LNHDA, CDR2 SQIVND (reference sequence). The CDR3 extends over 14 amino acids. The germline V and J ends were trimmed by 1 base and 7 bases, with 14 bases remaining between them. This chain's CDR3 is CASSIVPGVSEQYF. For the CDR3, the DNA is TGTGCCAGTAGTATAGTGCCGGGAGTGAGTGAGCAGTACTTC.

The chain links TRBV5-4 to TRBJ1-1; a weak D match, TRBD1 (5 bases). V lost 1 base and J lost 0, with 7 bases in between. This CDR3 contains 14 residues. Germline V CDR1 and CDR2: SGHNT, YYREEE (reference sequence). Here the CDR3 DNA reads TGTGCCAGCAGCTTGACGGGGGTGAACACTGAAGCTTTCTTT. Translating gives CASSLTGVNTEAFF. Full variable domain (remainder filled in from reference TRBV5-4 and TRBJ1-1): ETGVTQSPTHLIKTRGQQVTLRCSSQSGHNTVSWYQQALGQGPQFIFQYYREEENGRGNFPPRFSGLQFPNYSSELNVNALELDDSALYLCASSLTGVNTEAFFGQGTRLTVV.

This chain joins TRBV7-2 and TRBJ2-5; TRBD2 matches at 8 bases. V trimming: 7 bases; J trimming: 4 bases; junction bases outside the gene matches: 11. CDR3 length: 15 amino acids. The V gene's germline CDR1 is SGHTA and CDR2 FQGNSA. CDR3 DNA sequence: TGTGCCAGCAAGGAAGGCGGGGGGCCGGGAGAGACCCAGTACTTC. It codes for CASKEGGGPGETQYF.